This T cell receptor beta chain was observed in a study of blood T cell repertoires in COVID-19. As for the study in general: Samples representing acute and convalescent COVID-19 were sourced from the United States, Italy and Spain. Sources were T cells, B-cell-depleted T cells, or PBMCs; the material itself was cDNA or gDNA.

CDR3 length: 13 amino acids. Germline V gene lookup returns CDR1 LGHDT and CDR2 YNNKEL (reference sequence). Trimming removed 3 bases from V and 11 bases from J, with 16 bases in between. In the authors' methods: It was from reference gene primer amplification that nucleated cell counts were estimated. Clones were read by immunoSEQ multiplex PCR, and TCRdb kept only the in-frame ones, dropping some. D and trimming come from the DNA, and the V and J calls and clone size come from that table. The data show some 250,000 clones, around 81% seen once. This clonotype was sampled from a woman of 80 years or more with COVID-19, enrolled during active disease. The chain couples TRBV3-1 (or the pseudogene TRBV3-2) to TRBJ1-1, with no clear D. The source material was peripheral blood. CDR3 bases: TGTGCCAGCAGCCATCAGCTCTGGCAGGATGCTTTCTTT. Translating gives CASSHQLWQDAFF.